Ten or more counts support the clone carrying this TCR beta chain. Its target is not known. Per the germline V gene, CDR1 is MNHNY and CDR2 is SVGAGI (reference sequence). This CDR3 is 16 amino acids long. Trimming cost V 8 bases and J 5 bases, with 19 bases left between them. This record belongs to a study of early T cells in non-severe SARS-CoV-2 infection. Overall study context: Sequencing used unsorted whole-blood bulk RNA, so chains lack pairing. Study outcomes and limitations: VDJdb matches were skewed toward anti-spike CD8 T cell responses.

Researchers tagged individual cDNA molecules with unique molecular identifiers. TCRdb redid the calling of the 5' RACE reads with MiXCR, one entry per CDR3 protein. This sample yields fewer than 65,000 distinct CDR3 sequences, of which 7.5% to 10% are seen a single time; 1.2% belongs to the top ten. This TCR derives from an adult who was a healthcare worker with PCR-confirmed SARS-CoV-2 infection or an uninfected control (not recorded which). The J gene is TRBJ1-6, the V gene TRBV6-6; weak D call: TRBD1 (6 bases). The specimen was whole blood. CDR3 residues: CASFISRGGNNSPLHF. The CDR3 nucleotides read TGTGCCAGCTTTATCTCTCGGGGGGGCAATAATTCACCCCTCCACTTT.